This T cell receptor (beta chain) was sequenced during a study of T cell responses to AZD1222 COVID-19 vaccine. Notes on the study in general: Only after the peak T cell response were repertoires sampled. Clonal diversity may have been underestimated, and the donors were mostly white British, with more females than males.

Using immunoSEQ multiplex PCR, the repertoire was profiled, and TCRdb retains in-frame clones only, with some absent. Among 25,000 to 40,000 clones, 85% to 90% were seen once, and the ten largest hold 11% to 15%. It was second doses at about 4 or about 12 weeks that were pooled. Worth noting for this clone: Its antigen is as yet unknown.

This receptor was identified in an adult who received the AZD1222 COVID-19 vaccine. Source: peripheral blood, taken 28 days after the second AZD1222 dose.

The CDR3 is CASSYGLARVGETQYF. DNA of the CDR3: TGTGCCAGCAGTTACGGACTAGCGCGGGTGGGGGAGACCCAGTACTTC. The gene calls are TRBV6-2 or TRBV6-3 and TRBJ2-5; 9 positions match TRBD2. CDR3 size: 16 residues. Trimming at V came to 2 bases and at J to 5 bases, leaving 9 bases not matched to a gene. The germline CDR1 and CDR2 sequences are MNHEY and SVGEGT.